This TCR beta chain was captured by sequencing in a study of shared clonotypes between healthy human individuals. Study findings and constraints: Clonotype sharing among donors was thought likely to change with sequencing depth.

Germline-derived CDR1 and CDR2 are SGHAT and FQNNGV. Trimming shortened V by 5 bases and J by 4 bases, and 15 bases separated the two germline ends. The CDR3 totals 16 residues. About this clone: Its antigen is unknown.

At a deep level, the assay was run. TCRdb's copy holds only in-frame clones and misses some; the assay was immunoSEQ multiplex PCR. Of 2 million to 2.5 million clones in the sample, over 85% are singletons; the top ten hold about 0.37%. The sample taken for sequencing was naive CD4+ T cells from PBMCs. The subset: CD45RA+ positively selected. The chain uses TRBV11-2 and TRBJ2-6; possible D gene TRBD2, 5 bases. This sequence originates from a man between 18 and 35 years old in good health. Some clones in this sample may be carry-over from other donors' samples. In nucleotides, the CDR3 is TGTGCCAGCAGCACACCTCCCGGGGTCGGGGCCAACGTCCTGACTTTC. Its translation is CASSTPPGVGANVLTF.